The 30 T cell receptor beta chains in this list originate from one sample, sequenced in a study of OX40 agonist ivuxolimab in advanced cancers. The protocol was immunoSEQ multiplex PCR, while the TCRdb copy is restricted to in-frame clones and leaves out a portion. The table includes 45,000 to 60,000 clones, approximately 92% detected once. Sequencing was performed on CD4+ or CD8+ T cells sorted from blood, taken in a trial of the OX40 agonist ivuxolimab. The origin of the receptors is an adult with an advanced solid tumor such as melanoma, head and neck, liver or kidney cancer.

The chain uses TRBV15 and TRBJ2-2; 8 nucleotides align to TRBD2. CDR1 is LNHNV, CDR2 YYDKDF, per germline (reference sequence). This CDR3 comprises 16 residues. V shed 3 bases, J shed 1 base, and the junction held 4 bases outside the gene matches. CDR3 sequence reads: CATSSPGTRNTGELFF. As DNA, the CDR3 is TGTGCCACCAGCAGCCCCGGGACTAGGAACACCGGGGAGCTGTTTTTT.

Note on this clone: The sample has other DNA sequences that encode this CDR3 too. The chain combines TRBV4-3 with TRBJ2-7; D perhaps matches TRBD2 (5 bases). V gave up 1 base and J gave up 0 bases, with 7 bases separating them. CDR3 length: 14 residues. Germline V gene lookup returns CDR1 LGHNA and CDR2 YSLEER. This CDR3 is CASSQGTASYEQYF. In DNA form, the CDR3 reads TGCGCCAGCAGCCAAGGGACTGCCTCCTACGAGCAGTACTTC.

This clone appeared a few times. J is TRBJ2-7 and V is TRBV2, with D possibly being TRBD1 or TRBD2 (5 bases each). Trimming left V 6 bases short and J 3 bases short, with 9 bases between. CDR1 and CDR2 (germline): SNHLY, FYNNEI. This CDR3 is built from 12 residues. The CDR3 nucleotides read TGTGCCAGCAGGGGGACGAACTACGAGCAGTACTTC. It is translated as CASRGTNYEQYF.

J is TRBJ2-7 and V is TRBV6-5; 7 positions match TRBD1. There are 13 residues in the CDR3. Losses at the gene ends were 2 bases for V and 7 bases for J; bases not matched to a gene: 5. Germline V gene sequence: CDR1 MNHEY, CDR2 SVGAGI. CDR3 region: CASSYEDRREQYF. DNA of the CDR3: TGTGCCAGCAGTTACGAGGACAGGAGGGAGCAGTACTTC.

In this sample, this clone turned up once. The gene calls are TRBV28 and TRBJ1-1; D may be TRBD1 (5 bases). The CDR3 sequence is 14 residues long. Trimming left V 6 bases short and J 10 bases short, with 21 bases between. The germline V gene encodes CDR1 MDHEN and CDR2 SYDVKM. The CDR3, as DNA: TGTGCCAGCAGCCTTTCCGTTCGTTGGGGGGGAGCTTTCTTT. Amino acid sequence: CASSLSVRWGGAFF.

The V gene is TRBV19, the J gene TRBJ1-4; possible D gene TRBD1, 6 bases. The V gene's germline CDR1 is LNHDA and CDR2 SQIVND (reference sequence). V lost 7 bases, J lost 3 bases, and 12 bases lay in between. The CDR3 is made up of 14 amino acids. This CDR3 is CASTREGANEKLFF. In DNA, the CDR3 is TGTGCCAGTACCAGAGAGGGGGCTAATGAAAAACTGTTTTTT.

The sample holds one count of this clone. The rearrangement uses TRBV6-8 and TRBJ2-1, with 7 bases aligning to TRBD2. With 4 bases clipped from V and 8 bases from J, the junction kept 8 bases outside the gene matches. Germline V gene sequence: CDR1 MNHGY, CDR2 SAAAGT. The CDR3 extends over 14 amino acids. Here the CDR3 reads CASSLAEAGDEQFF. For the CDR3, the DNA is TGTGCCAGCAGTTTAGCCGAGGCGGGAGATGAGCAGTTCTTC.

This rearrangement joins TRBV2 to TRBJ1-4; TRBD1 matches at 10 bases. Germline CDR1 and CDR2: SNHLY and FYNNEI. The CDR3 runs to 14 residues. V shed 6 bases and J 8 bases; nucleotides not matched to a gene: 6. The DNA for the CDR3 is TGTGCCAGCAGCCGGACAGGGGGAGACGAAAAACTGTTTTTT. Its translation is CASSRTGGDEKLFF. The full variable domain, rest sourced from reference TRBV2 and TRBJ1-4, is EPEVTQTPSHQVTQMGQEVILRCVPISNHLYFYWYRQILGQKVEFLVSFYNNEISEKSEIFDDQFSVERPDGSNFTLKIRSTKLEDSAMYFCASSRTGGDEKLFFGSGTQLSVL.

CDR3 DNA sequence: TGTGCCAGCAGTCCGAACTTACTCCGCGAGCAGTACTTC. Translation gives CASSPNLLREQYF. The chain employs TRBV27 and TRBJ2-7; no reliable D call. The germline V and J ends were trimmed by 5 bases and 6 bases, with 14 bases remaining between them. CDR1 is MNHEY and CDR2 is SMNVEV in the germline V gene (reference sequence). This CDR3 has 13 residues.

V gene TRBV5-6 combines with J gene TRBJ2-1; TRBD2 matches 10 bases. Per germline, CDR1 SGHDT and CDR2 YYEEEE. The CDR3 has 16 residues. With 0 bases clipped from V and 4 bases from J, the junction kept 4 bases outside the gene matches. DNA for the CDR3: TGTGCCAGCAGCTTGGATAGGACTAGCGGATACAATGAGCAGTTCTTC. This gives the protein CASSLDRTSGYNEQFF.

V usage is TRBV15 and J usage is TRBJ2-5; D is undetermined. The CDR3 has 12 residues. Trimming took off 3 bases at V and 5 bases at J, with 7 bases between the two ends. Germline values: CDR1 LNHNV, CDR2 YYDKDF (reference sequence). CDR3: CATSSLWETQYF. The CDR3, as DNA: TGTGCCACCAGCAGCTTATGGGAGACCCAGTACTTC. Full variable domain (remainder filled in from reference TRBV15 and TRBJ2-5): DAMVIQNPRYQVTQFGKPVTLSCSQTLNHNVMYWYQQKSSQAPKLLFHYYDKDFNNEADTPDNFQSRRPNTSFCFLDIRSPGLGDTAMYLCATSSLWETQYFGPGTRLLVL.

V and J are TRBV28 and TRBJ1-2; D gene unclear. The germline V and J ends were trimmed by 5 bases and 4 bases, with 17 bases remaining between them. The CDR3 extends over 15 amino acids. The V gene's germline CDR1 is MDHEN and CDR2 SYDVKM. The CDR3 sequence is CASSTHSYPPYGYTF. The CDR3 bases are TGTGCCAGCAGTACTCACAGCTACCCTCCCTATGGCTACACCTTC.

The chain uses TRBV2 and TRBJ1-4; no clear D gene. CDR3 length: 13 amino acids. From germline, CDR1 is SNHLY and CDR2 FYNNEI. Trimming left V 6 bases short and J 0 bases short, with 5 bases between. This CDR3 is CASSEATNEKLFF. The CDR3 DNA reads as TGTGCCAGCAGCGAGGCAACTAATGAAAAACTGTTTTTT.

The chain joins TRBV7-6 to TRBJ1-3; D gene ambiguous. Germline CDR1 and CDR2: SGHVS and FNYEAQ. Deletions cut 5 bases from V and 4 bases from J, with 18 bases between. The CDR3 contains 16 residues. CDR3 in DNA: TGTGCCAGCAGCCCCCCTTCAGGCGGCTACGGAAACACCATATATTTT. Protein product: CASSPPSGGYGNTIYF.

J is TRBJ2-1 and V is TRBV7-3; D may match TRBD1 or TRBD2 (5 bases each). The V gene's germline CDR1 is SGHTA and CDR2 FQGTGA. The V end lost 2 bases, the J end lost 3 bases, and 17 bases lay between the germline ends. This CDR3 is built from 17 residues. The CDR3 DNA is TGTGCCAGCAGCTTAGGGCAGGGACCTGAGCGCTACAATGAGCAGTTCTTC. This encodes CASSLGQGPERYNEQFF.

The V and J genes are TRBV19 and TRBJ2-6; D not resolved. Germline loops: CDR1 LNHDA, CDR2 SQIVND (reference sequence). The length of the CDR3 is 14 residues. Trimming took off 6 bases at V and 2 bases at J, with 8 bases between the two ends. CDR3 loop: CASRAAAGANVLTF. The DNA of the CDR3 is TGTGCCAGTAGGGCTGCAGCTGGGGCCAACGTCCTGACTTTC.

The V and J genes are TRBV6-5 and TRBJ2-7; 7 positions match TRBD2. CDR3 length: 16 amino acids. Germline values: CDR1 MNHEY, CDR2 SVGAGI. V gave up 0 bases and J gave up 1 base; unmatched junction bases: 6. CDR3 coding DNA: TGTGCCAGCAGTTACTCGACGGGGGAGGGGTCCTACGAGCAGTACTTC. It yields the protein CASSYSTGEGSYEQYF.

As to this clone: In the same sample, other DNA sequences code for this CDR3. This chain links TRBV9 with TRBJ2-3; D possibly corresponds to TRBD1 (5 bases). Germline V lookup: CDR1 SGDLS, CDR2 YYNGEE. The CDR3 covers 14 residues. The germline V and J ends were trimmed by 0 bases and 3 bases, with 8 bases remaining between them. CDR3 in amino acids: CASSVEGRTDTQYF. CDR3 in DNA: TGTGCCAGCAGCGTAGAGGGGCGTACAGATACGCAGTATTTT.

This clone has just one count. The chain uses TRBV9 and TRBJ2-3; no firm D call. Germline CDR1 SGDLS, CDR2 YYNGEE. CDR3 length: 15 amino acids. The V gene lost 0 bases and the J gene lost 4 bases, with 12 bases spanning the gap. The CDR3: CASSVGAESPDTQYF. The DNA for the CDR3 is TGTGCCAGCAGCGTAGGTGCGGAATCACCAGATACGCAGTATTTT.

The chain combines TRBV7-8 with TRBJ2-7; TRBD1 aligns across 7 bases. Germline V gene lookup returns CDR1 SGHVS and CDR2 FQNEAQ. The CDR3 totals 16 residues. The trim removed 4 bases at V and 0 bases at J, leaving 9 bases unmatched. Here the CDR3 reads CASSSIGQASSYEQYF. CDR3 sequence (DNA): TGTGCCAGCAGCTCGATCGGACAGGCGAGCTCCTACGAGCAGTACTTC.

This chain uses TRBV7-9 with TRBJ1-5; tentative D call: TRBD1 (6 bases). Germline V gene sequence: CDR1 SEHNR, CDR2 FQNEAQ (reference sequence). The V end lost 2 bases, the J end lost 4 bases, and 12 bases lay between the germline ends. The CDR3 length is 15 residues. This CDR3 is CASSLIRGPNQPQHF. CDR3 nucleotides: TGTGCCAGCAGCTTAATCAGGGGTCCGAATCAGCCCCAGCATTTT.

This clone has only one observation. The chain links TRBV5-6 to TRBJ2-7, with no clear D. Germline assignment: CDR1 SGHDT and CDR2 YYEEEE. The ends were cut back, 0 bases at V and 1 base at J, with 8 bases in the middle. The CDR3 is made up of 14 amino acids. The CDR3 bases are TGTGCCAGCAGCTTGGGCGTAGGGTCCTACGAGCAGTACTTC. Translated: CASSLGVGSYEQYF.

V is TRBV28 and J is TRBJ1-2, with TRBD1 identical over 7 bases. This CDR3 contains 13 residues. Per germline, CDR1 MDHEN and CDR2 SYDVKM. V dropped 5 bases and J dropped 10; count of bases not matched to a gene: 10. The CDR3 spells CASSHRQGSDYTF. In DNA, the CDR3 is TGTGCCAGCAGTCATAGACAGGGTTCTGACTACACCTTC.

This clone was found once. The V gene is TRBV15, the J gene TRBJ2-1, with 12 bases identical to TRBD2. Germline V gives CDR1 LNHNV, CDR2 YYDKDF (reference sequence). The V segment lost 6 bases and the J segment 4 bases; nucleotides outside the gene matches: 4. CDR3 length equals 15 residues. The CDR3 DNA sequence: TGTGCCACCAGGCCGGGACTAGCGGGTTACAATGAGCAGTTCTTC. It specifies CATRPGLAGYNEQFF. Using reference TRBV15 and TRBJ2-1 for the parts outside the CDR3, the full variable domain is DAMVIQNPRYQVTQFGKPVTLSCSQTLNHNVMYWYQQKSSQAPKLLFHYYDKDFNNEADTPDNFQSRRPNTSFCFLDIRSPGLGDTAMYLCATRPGLAGYNEQFFGPGTRLTVL.

This clone was recorded a few times. DNA for the CDR3: TGTGCCAGCAGCCCGGGACTAGCGGGAGGAGATGAGCAGTTCTTC. It translates to CASSPGLAGGDEQFF. J is TRBJ2-1 and V is TRBV5-4; 15 bases match TRBD2. V shed 4 bases and J 8 bases; nucleotides not matched to a gene: 4. The CDR3 is made up of 15 amino acids. The V gene's germline CDR1 is SGHNT and CDR2 YYREEE (reference sequence).

The V gene is TRBV4-3, the J gene TRBJ2-7, with D maybe TRBD2 (6 bases). V lost 0 bases to trimming and J lost 3 bases, with 9 bases between them. CDR1 and CDR2 from the germline V gene are LGHNA and YSLEER. The CDR3 is made up of 14 amino acids. The CDR3 sequence: CASSQDRDFYEQYF. CDR3 DNA sequence: TGCGCCAGCAGCCAAGATAGGGACTTCTACGAGCAGTACTTC.

The V and J genes are TRBV1 and TRBJ2-2; the D call of TRBD1 is as the table states it, not checked on the DNA. TRBV1 is described as a pseudogene. The CDR3 sequence is 16 residues long. The CDR3 bases are TGCACCAGCAGCCCCCACCGGGACAACCTACATGGGGAGCTGTTTTTT. Protein sequence: CTSSPHRDNLHGELFF.

This rearrangement joins TRBV28 to TRBJ2-7, with a weak D call TRBD1 (5 bases). CDR1 and CDR2 from the germline V gene are MDHEN and SYDVKM. This CDR3 is 13 amino acids long. V lost 4 bases to trimming and J lost 2 bases, with 9 bases between them. DNA of the CDR3: TGTGCCAGCAGTTGGGGCACCGCCTACGAGCAGTACTTC. This gives the protein CASSWGTAYEQYF.

The J gene is TRBJ2-3, the V gene TRBV10-3; maybe TRBD2 (6 bases). Germline V gene data show CDR1 as ENHRY and CDR2 as SYGVKD. The CDR3 consists of 14 residues. V dropped 6 bases and J dropped 4 bases, with 14 bases sitting between them. The CDR3 DNA follows: TGTGCCATCAGGGGGACGGGGACTCCAGATACGCAGTATTTT. It translates to CAIRGTGTPDTQYF.

The chain employs TRBV25-1 and TRBJ2-7; the D is unclear. CDR3 length: 11 residues. Germline CDR1 reads MGHDK; CDR2 reads SYGVNS. The ends were cut back, 3 bases at V and 5 bases at J, with 5 bases in the middle. The CDR3 loop reads CASSDLDEQYF. The CDR3 DNA reads as TGTGCCAGCAGTGATCTGGACGAGCAGTACTTC.